Shown below are 8 T cell receptor beta chains from a single sample sequenced in a study of T cells in Graves' hyperthyroidism and ophthalmopathy. RNA transcripts served as the template for amplifying TCR beta CDR3 regions. TCR CDR3 underwent first-round RT-PCR with the HTBI primer set. MiXCR, run by TCRdb on the multiplex PCR reads, gives a single entry per CDR3 protein. The sample records approximately 600,000 distinct CDR3 sequences, 15% to 20% being singletons. Source material: blood. Receptor source: a woman under 40 with Graves' hyperthyroidism.

This clonotype was detected ten times or more. The CDR3 DNA follows: TGTGCCAGCAGTTTTGGGTCGGATGGTAGAGAGACCCAGTACTTC. Its translation is CASSFGSDGRETQYF. The rearrangement links TRBV28 to TRBJ2-5; D unresolved. CDR1 and CDR2 (germline): MDHEN, SYDVKM. The germline V and J ends were trimmed by 3 bases and 4 bases, with 15 bases remaining between them. There are 15 residues in the CDR3. Together with reference TRBV28 and TRBJ2-5, the CDR3 gives the full variable domain: DVKVTQSSRYLVKRTGEKVFLECVQDMDHENMFWYRQDPGLGLRLIYFSYDVKMKEKGDIPEGYSVSREKKERFSLILESASTNQTSMYLCASSFGSDGRETQYFGPGTRLLVL.

Concerning this clonotype itself: A clone one base away is much larger, so this may be a read error. The genes are TRBV6-2 or TRBV6-3 and TRBJ2-7, with 11 nucleotides matching TRBD2. In germline, CDR1 is MNHEY, CDR2 SVGEGT. CDR3 length: 16 residues. V shed 6 bases and J 1 base; nucleotides not matched to a gene: 8. The CDR3 loop reads CASRRPLAGGSYEQYF. CDR3 DNA: TGTGCCAGCAGGCGGCCGCTAGCGGGAGGTTCCTACGAGCAGTACTTC.

This clonotype was seen only a few times. This chain connects TRBV13 to TRBJ1-5, with D possibly TRBD1 on 6 matching bases. The V end was cut by 5 bases, the J end by 2 bases, with 13 bases between. The CDR3 contains 15 residues. Germline lookup yields CDR1 PRHDT and CDR2 FYEKMQ (reference sequence). Here the CDR3 reads CASSTGGRGNQPQHF. The CDR3, as DNA: TGTGCCAGCAGCACCGGGGGCCGTGGCAATCAGCCCCAGCATTTT.

This clonotype was detected only a few times. CDR3 in amino acids: CASSEPNSPLHF. Written as DNA, the CDR3 is TGTGCCTCGAGTGAACCTAATTCACCCCTCCACTTT. The chain is built from TRBV19 and TRBJ1-6, with no clear D. The CDR3 contains 12 residues. V lost 11 bases and J lost 6, with 11 bases in between. In germline, CDR1 is LNHDA, CDR2 SQIVND (reference sequence).

This clonotype has at least ten counts. The J gene is TRBJ2-1, the V gene TRBV12-5; TRBD2 matches at 10 bases. The CDR3 is 15 residues long. J gave up 9 bases and V 5 bases, and 10 bases lay outside the gene matches. Germline CDR1 LGHNT, CDR2 FRNRAP. CDR3 bases: TGTGCTAGTGGTCAAGCGGGAGGGCCGTCGGGTGAGCAGTTCTTC. Translation: CASGQAGGPSGEQFF.

A remark on this clonotype: Given a much more abundant clone one base away, this may be a read error. The chain combines TRBV7-2 with TRBJ1-1; 9 positions match TRBD1. The ends lost 7 bases at V and 6 bases at J; junction bases unmatched: 9. The CDR3 runs 14 residues. Germline CDR1 is SGHTA and CDR2 is FQGNSA. This CDR3 is CASTPGQGLPEAFF. The CDR3 DNA reads TGTGCCAGCACCCCGGGACAGGGACTCCCTGAAGCTTTCTTT.

This chain uses TRBV4-3 with TRBJ2-7; no clear D gene. Trimming removed 1 base from V and 4 bases from J, with 8 bases in between. In germline, CDR1 is LGHNA, CDR2 YSLEER. This CDR3 contains 13 residues. Here the CDR3 reads CASSQVVGYEQYF. The CDR3 DNA reads as TGCGCCAGCAGCCAAGTTGTGGGGTACGAGCAGTACTTC.

This clonotype came up a few times. The chain links TRBV28 to TRBJ1-5, with D unclear. The CDR3 runs to 14 residues. Deletions cut 6 bases from V and 6 bases from J, with 15 bases between. Germline V gene sequence: CDR1 MDHEN, CDR2 SYDVKM. CDR3 sequence: CASSGRVGVQPQHF. CDR3 DNA sequence: TGTGCCAGCAGCGGGAGGGTGGGCGTTCAGCCCCAGCATTTT.